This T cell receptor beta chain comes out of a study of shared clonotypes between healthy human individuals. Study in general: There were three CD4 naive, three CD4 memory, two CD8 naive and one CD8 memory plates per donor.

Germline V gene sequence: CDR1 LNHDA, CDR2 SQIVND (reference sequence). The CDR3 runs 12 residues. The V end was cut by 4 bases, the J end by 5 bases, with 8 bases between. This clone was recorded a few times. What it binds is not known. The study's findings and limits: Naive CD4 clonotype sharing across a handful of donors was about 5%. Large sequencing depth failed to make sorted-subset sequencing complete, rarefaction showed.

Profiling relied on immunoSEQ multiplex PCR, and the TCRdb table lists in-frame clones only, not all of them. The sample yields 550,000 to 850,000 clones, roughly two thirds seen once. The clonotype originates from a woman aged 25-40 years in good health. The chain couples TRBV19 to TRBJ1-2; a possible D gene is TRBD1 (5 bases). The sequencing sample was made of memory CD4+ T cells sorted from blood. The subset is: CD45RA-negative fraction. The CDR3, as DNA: TGTGCCAGTAGTAAAGGGGAGTATGGCTACACCTTC. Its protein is CASSKGEYGYTF.